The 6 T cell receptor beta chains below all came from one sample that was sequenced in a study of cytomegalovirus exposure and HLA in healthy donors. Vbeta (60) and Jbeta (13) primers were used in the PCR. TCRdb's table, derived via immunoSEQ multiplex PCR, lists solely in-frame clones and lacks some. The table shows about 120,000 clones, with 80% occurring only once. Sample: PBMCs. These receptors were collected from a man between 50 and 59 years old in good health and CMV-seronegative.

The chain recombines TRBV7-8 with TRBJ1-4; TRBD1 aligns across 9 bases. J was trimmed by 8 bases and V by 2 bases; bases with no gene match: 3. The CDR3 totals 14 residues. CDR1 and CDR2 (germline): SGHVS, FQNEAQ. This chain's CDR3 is CASSLSTGGEKLFF. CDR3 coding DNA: TGTGCCAGCAGCTTATCGACAGGGGGGGAAAAACTGTTTTTT.

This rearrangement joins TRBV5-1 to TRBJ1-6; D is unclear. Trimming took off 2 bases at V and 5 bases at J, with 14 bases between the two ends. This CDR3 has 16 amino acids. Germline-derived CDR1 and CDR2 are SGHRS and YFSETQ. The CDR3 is CASSLESGVNNSPLHF. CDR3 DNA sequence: TGCGCCAGCAGCTTAGAAAGCGGGGTCAATAATTCACCCCTCCACTTT. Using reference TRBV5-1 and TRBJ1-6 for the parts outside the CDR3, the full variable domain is KAGVTQTPRYLIKTRGQQVTLSCSPISGHRSVSWYQQTPGQGLQFLFEYFSETQRNKGNFPGRFSGRQFSNSRSEMNVSTLELGDSALYLCASSLESGVNNSPLHFGNGTRLTVT.

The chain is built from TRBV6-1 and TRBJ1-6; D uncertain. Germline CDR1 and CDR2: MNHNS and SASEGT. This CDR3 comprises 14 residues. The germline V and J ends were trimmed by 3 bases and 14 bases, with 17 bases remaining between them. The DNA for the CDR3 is TGTGCCAGCAGTGACCCCTTGGGTAGCCACACCCTCCACTTT. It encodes CASSDPLGSHTLHF.

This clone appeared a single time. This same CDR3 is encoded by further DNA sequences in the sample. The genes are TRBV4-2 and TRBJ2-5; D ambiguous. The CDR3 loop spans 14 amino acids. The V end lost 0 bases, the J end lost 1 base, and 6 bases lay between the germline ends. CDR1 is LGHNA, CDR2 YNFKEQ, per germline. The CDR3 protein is CASSQEQIQETQYF. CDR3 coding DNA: TGTGCCAGCAGCCAAGAGCAGATCCAAGAGACCCAGTACTTC.

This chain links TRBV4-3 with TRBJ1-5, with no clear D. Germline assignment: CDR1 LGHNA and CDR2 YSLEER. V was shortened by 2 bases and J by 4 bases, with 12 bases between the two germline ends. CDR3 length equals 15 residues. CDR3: CASSQWPNENQPQHF. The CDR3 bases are TGCGCCAGCAGCCAATGGCCCAACGAAAATCAGCCCCAGCATTTT.

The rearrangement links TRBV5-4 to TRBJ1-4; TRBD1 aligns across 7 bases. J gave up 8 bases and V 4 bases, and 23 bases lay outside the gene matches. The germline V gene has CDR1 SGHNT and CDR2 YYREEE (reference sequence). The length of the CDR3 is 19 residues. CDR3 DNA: TGTGCCAGCAGCCAAGAGAGAAACATAAGGGGGACAGAAGGGGAAAAACTGTTTTTT. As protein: CASSQERNIRGTEGEKLFF.